This T cell receptor beta chain was observed in a study of OX40 agonist ivuxolimab in advanced cancers. Study as a whole: Dose-escalation patients suffered from hepatocellular carcinoma, melanoma, renal cell or head and neck cancer. Having had anti-PD-1, anti-PD-L1 or anti-CTLA-4 therapy before was allowed, and around 44% had some.

Some clones are missing from TCRdb's copy, which holds only in-frame ones; the method was immunoSEQ multiplex PCR. The sample has tens of thousands of clones; around nine tenths are singletons. General study findings and limits: At doses 0.1 to 3.0 mg/kg, CD4+ and CD8+ clones expanded. Low normalized T-cell clonal expansion was also seen in some nonresponders.

Worth noting for this clone: Its antigen is as yet unknown.

The CDR3 runs 18 residues. Germline V lookup: CDR1 LNHDA, CDR2 SQIVND (reference sequence). The V gene lost 6 bases and the J gene lost 0 bases, with 18 bases spanning the gap. J is TRBJ1-6 and V is TRBV19; D is perhaps TRBD1 (5 bases). The origin of this receptor is an adult with an advanced solid tumor such as melanoma, head and neck, liver or kidney cancer. The source material was CD4+ or CD8+ T cells sorted from blood, sampled in a trial of the OX40 agonist ivuxolimab. In DNA form, the CDR3 reads TGTGCCAGTAGGCTAGCCGGGACTACGAGCTCCTATAATTCACCCCTCCACTTT. It specifies CASRLAGTTSSYNSPLHF.